What follows are 30 T cell receptor beta chains derived from one specimen sequenced in a study of cytomegalovirus exposure and HLA in healthy donors. Assay used: immunoSEQ multiplex PCR; TCRdb lists only in-frame clones, some missing. The table shows tens of thousands of clones, with 95% to 96% occurring only once. Sequencing used PBMCs. Every receptor here comes from a woman younger than 30 in good health and CMV-seronegative.

The CDR3 sequence is CASRLRVSSGTDTQYF. CDR3 coding DNA: TGTGCCAGCAGACTTAGGGTTTCTAGCGGCACAGATACGCAGTATTTT. This chain links TRBV28 with TRBJ2-3, with D perhaps TRBD2 (6 bases). Germline assignment: CDR1 MDHEN and CDR2 SYDVKM. The CDR3 has 16 residues. The germline V and J ends were trimmed by 6 bases and 1 base, with 17 bases remaining between them.

This chain links TRBV27 with TRBJ2-3; TRBD2 is a possible D gene (6 bases). Trimming shortened V by 3 bases and J by 3 bases, and 7 bases separated the two germline ends. The CDR3 length is 13 residues. The germline V gene encodes CDR1 MNHEY and CDR2 SMNVEV (reference sequence). The CDR3 coding sequence is TGTGCCAGCAGTTTGGAGGGTACAGATACGCAGTATTTT. This encodes CASSLEGTDTQYF.

The chain uses TRBV7-9 and TRBJ2-1; D unclear. The CDR3 is made up of 10 amino acids. V was pared by 1 base and J by 15 bases, with 7 bases between. From germline, CDR1 is SEHNR and CDR2 FQNEAQ (reference sequence). The CDR3 DNA sequence: TGTGCCAGCAGCTTAGATCAGGCGTTCTTC. Protein sequence: CASSLDQAFF.

V gene TRBV11-2 combines with J gene TRBJ1-1; D perhaps matches TRBD1 (6 bases). The germline gives CDR1 SGHAT, CDR2 FQNNGV. The CDR3 is made up of 14 amino acids. The V and J ends lost 3 bases and 1 base respectively, with 9 bases between them. The CDR3 DNA reads TGTGCCAGCAGCTTTCAACAGGGGAACACTGAAGCTTTCTTT. As protein: CASSFQQGNTEAFF.

The chain has TRBV15 and TRBJ1-1; weak D call: TRBD1 (5 bases). V was cut by 5 bases and J by 3 bases, with 10 bases left in between. CDR3 length: 13 amino acids. Germline V gene data show CDR1 as LNHNV and CDR2 as YYDKDF (reference sequence). In DNA, the CDR3 is TGTGCCACCAGCCAGGGTGCGGACACTGAAGCTTTCTTT. Amino acid sequence: CATSQGADTEAFF.

The chain joins TRBV5-1 to TRBJ2-7, with D perhaps matching TRBD1 (5 bases). Per the germline V gene, CDR1 is SGHRS and CDR2 is YFSETQ. V was pared by 5 bases and J by 2 bases, with 8 bases between. The CDR3 runs 12 residues. In nucleotides, the CDR3 is TGCGCCAGCAGGGACACGGCCTACGAGCAGTACTTC. Translation gives CASRDTAYEQYF. The whole variable domain, remainder taken from reference TRBV5-1 and TRBJ2-7, is KAGVTQTPRYLIKTRGQQVTLSCSPISGHRSVSWYQQTPGQGLQFLFEYFSETQRNKGNFPGRFSGRQFSNSRSEMNVSTLELGDSALYLCASRDTAYEQYFGPGTRLTVT.

The V and J genes are TRBV28 and TRBJ2-2, with a weak D call TRBD1 (5 bases). This CDR3 has 13 amino acids. V was pared by 10 bases and J by 6 bases, with 15 bases between. CDR1 and CDR2 from the germline V gene are MDHEN and SYDVKM. CDR3 coding DNA: TGTGCCACCCTAAGGGGTGGGGCCGGGGAGCTGTTTTTT. Encoded protein: CATLRGGAGELFF. The full variable domain, completed using reference TRBV28 and TRBJ2-2, is DVKVTQSSRYLVKRTGEKVFLECVQDMDHENMFWYRQDPGLGLRLIYFSYDVKMKEKGDIPEGYSVSREKKERFSLILESASTNQTSMYLCATLRGGAGELFFGEGSRLTVL.

The chain uses TRBV10-3 and TRBJ1-3; D uncertain. Trimming removed 4 bases at V and 1 base at J, with 8 bases between. In germline, CDR1 is ENHRY, CDR2 SYGVKD. This CDR3 has 14 amino acids. The DNA of the CDR3 is TGTGCCATCAGTGTTATACAGTCTGGAAACACCATATATTTT. As protein: CAISVIQSGNTIYF.

The gene calls are TRBV2 and TRBJ1-5; tentative D call: TRBD1 (5 bases). V was clipped by 4 bases and J by 5 bases, with 15 bases between them. Germline V CDR1 and CDR2: SNHLY, FYNNEI. The CDR3 sequence is 15 residues long. CDR3 sequence: CASSVGRGRDQPQHF. In DNA form, the CDR3 reads TGTGCCAGCAGTGTCGGGCGGGGCCGCGATCAGCCCCAGCATTTT. Variable domain in full (rest from reference TRBV2 and TRBJ1-5): EPEVTQTPSHQVTQMGQEVILRCVPISNHLYFYWYRQILGQKVEFLVSFYNNEISEKSEIFDDQFSVERPDGSNFTLKIRSTKLEDSAMYFCASSVGRGRDQPQHFGDGTRLSIL.

This chain links TRBV5-6 with TRBJ2-2, with a weak D call TRBD2 (6 bases). The CDR3 length is 13 residues. Germline V gene sequence: CDR1 SGHDT, CDR2 YYEEEE. V was pared by 0 bases and J by 6 bases, with 6 bases between. The CDR3 coding sequence is TGTGCCAGCAGCTTGGGGGGGGCCGGGGAGCTGTTTTTT. Amino acid sequence: CASSLGGAGELFF.

This clone was found once. The J gene is TRBJ1-2, the V gene TRBV14, with 11 bases that match TRBD1. The CDR3 runs to 14 residues. In germline, CDR1 is SGHDN, CDR2 FVKESK. The V and J ends lost 4 bases and 7 bases, in that order; junction bases with no gene match: 5. The CDR3 loop reads CASSRDRGGSGYTF. CDR3 DNA sequence: TGTGCCAGCAGCCGGGACAGGGGGGGAAGTGGCTACACCTTC.

The sample holds one count of this clone. The chain has TRBV7-9 and TRBJ2-7; 7 nucleotides match TRBD2. Germline CDR1 and CDR2: SEHNR and FQNEAQ (reference sequence). CDR3 length: 18 residues. Unmatched junction bases numbered 17, after V lost 4 bases and J lost 2 bases. CDR3 DNA: TGTGCCAGCAGCTCACGACGAGGAGGGGCGGGGGAGACCTACGAGCAGTACTTC. It codes for CASSSRRGGAGETYEQYF.

This chain connects TRBV2 to TRBJ2-7; possibly TRBD1 for D (5 bases). Germline V gene data show CDR1 as SNHLY and CDR2 as FYNNEI. Trimming left V 1 base short and J 3 bases short, with 10 bases between. The CDR3 is made up of 14 amino acids. CDR3 DNA sequence: TGTGCCAGCAGTGAAGGTAGACAGAGCTACGAGCAGTACTTC. This sequence encodes CASSEGRQSYEQYF.

This clone was counted once. This chain links TRBV25-1 with TRBJ2-5; D uncertain. V lost 0 bases and J 3 bases, leaving 20 bases between the germline ends. CDR1 is MGHDK and CDR2 is SYGVNS in the germline V gene. The CDR3 covers 18 residues. The chain's CDR3 is CASSEYPPFTVMKETQYF. CDR3 DNA sequence: TGTGCCAGCAGTGAATACCCACCCTTTACAGTAATGAAAGAGACCCAGTACTTC.

The chain has TRBV6-5 and TRBJ2-1; no reliable D call. The germline V and J ends were trimmed by 6 bases and 2 bases, with 11 bases remaining between them. The CDR3 sequence is 14 residues long. In germline, CDR1 is MNHEY, CDR2 SVGAGI. CDR3 in DNA: TGTGCCAGCAGCGTAAGCAGCGCCTACAATGAGCAGTTCTTC. Protein product: CASSVSSAYNEQFF.

The chain is built from TRBV6-1 and TRBJ2-1, with D maybe TRBD2 (6 bases). V gave up 4 bases and J gave up 2 bases, with 15 bases separating them. Germline V lookup: CDR1 MNHNS, CDR2 SASEGT. CDR3 length: 16 residues. The CDR3 sequence is CASSVLASEAYNEQFF. The CDR3 DNA reads as TGTGCCAGCAGTGTCCTAGCTAGCGAAGCCTACAATGAGCAGTTCTTC.

The chain employs TRBV11-2 and TRBJ2-1; TRBD2 matches 7 bases. The ends lost 5 bases at V and 0 bases at J; junction bases unmatched: 7. CDR1 and CDR2 from the germline V gene are SGHAT and FQNNGV. The CDR3 has 16 residues. The CDR3 DNA follows: TGTGCCAGCAGCACGTTAGCGGGCAACTCCTACAATGAGCAGTTCTTC. This gives the protein CASSTLAGNSYNEQFF.

The rearrangement joins TRBV2 to TRBJ1-3, with TRBD1 as a possible D gene (5 bases). V lost 5 bases to trimming and J lost 2 bases, with 7 bases between them. The CDR3 contains 13 residues. Germline V lookup: CDR1 SNHLY, CDR2 FYNNEI. The CDR3 protein is CASSFRAGNTIYF. In nucleotides, the CDR3 is TGTGCCAGCAGTTTCAGGGCTGGAAACACCATATATTTT. Looking up the rest from reference TRBV2 and TRBJ1-3 gives the full variable domain: EPEVTQTPSHQVTQMGQEVILRCVPISNHLYFYWYRQILGQKVEFLVSFYNNEISEKSEIFDDQFSVERPDGSNFTLKIRSTKLEDSAMYFCASSFRAGNTIYFGEGSWLTVV.

The chain is built from TRBV6-1 and TRBJ2-1; D is possibly TRBD2 (6 bases). The germline gives CDR1 MNHNS, CDR2 SASEGT. V gave up 2 bases and J gave up 0 bases, with 8 bases separating them. The CDR3 runs 15 residues. Written as DNA, the CDR3 is TGTGCCAGCAGTGAACGGGAGAGCTCCTACAATGAGCAGTTCTTC. It translates to CASSERESSYNEQFF.

The chain couples TRBV7-6 to TRBJ1-1; a weak D match, TRBD1 (5 bases). Deletions cut 6 bases from V and 1 base from J, with 9 bases between. The germline CDR1 and CDR2 sequences are SGHVS and FNYEAQ. There are 13 residues in the CDR3. The CDR3 loop is CASRPGQNTEAFF. The CDR3 coding sequence is TGTGCCAGCAGGCCTGGACAGAACACTGAAGCTTTCTTT.

The V call is TRBV5-1, the J call TRBJ2-3, with 8 bases fitting TRBD2. Germline lookup yields CDR1 SGHRS and CDR2 YFSETQ. The trim removed 4 bases at V and 2 bases at J, leaving 18 bases unmatched. This CDR3 is built from 19 residues. The CDR3 protein is CASSAFVTGGPVPTDTQYF. The DNA of the CDR3 is TGCGCCAGCAGCGCGTTCGTAACGGGAGGGCCGGTCCCCACAGATACGCAGTATTTT.

This chain connects TRBV19 to TRBJ2-1, with 11 bases fitting TRBD2. The CDR3 runs to 16 residues. The junction had 8 bases not matched to a gene; V was cut back by 6 bases and J by 4 bases. Germline values: CDR1 LNHDA, CDR2 SQIVND (reference sequence). CDR3 nucleotides: TGTGCCAGTAGCAAACCGGGACTAGCGGCTTACAATGAGCAGTTCTTC. Amino acids: CASSKPGLAAYNEQFF.

The CDR3 DNA reads TGTGCCAGCAGCCCGGGACTAGCGGGCCAAGAGACCCAGTACTTC. Protein: CASSPGLAGQETQYF. The chain uses TRBV5-8 and TRBJ2-5; 12 bases agree with TRBD2. The trim removed 4 bases at V and 1 base at J, leaving 2 bases unmatched. This CDR3 comprises 15 residues. Germline-derived CDR1 and CDR2 are SGHTS and YDEGEE.

The gene calls are TRBV28 and TRBJ2-1, with a tentative D call TRBD2 (5 bases). Germline V CDR1 and CDR2: MDHEN, SYDVKM. The CDR3 sequence is 15 residues long. Trimming left V 2 bases short and J 6 bases short, with 14 bases between. DNA for the CDR3: TGTGCCAGCAGTTTAGCCACCGGGAAGGTCAATGAGCAGTTCTTC. As protein: CASSLATGKVNEQFF. The variable domain in full, completed from reference TRBV28 and TRBJ2-1, reads DVKVTQSSRYLVKRTGEKVFLECVQDMDHENMFWYRQDPGLGLRLIYFSYDVKMKEKGDIPEGYSVSREKKERFSLILESASTNQTSMYLCASSLATGKVNEQFFGPGTRLTVL.

CDR3 protein: CASSLVAGAANTGELFF. CDR3 DNA: TGTGCCAGCAGCTTAGTCGCGGGGGCAGCGAACACCGGGGAGCTGTTTTTT. The chain has TRBV11-3 and TRBJ2-2; D perhaps matches TRBD2 (7 bases). Germline V gene lookup returns CDR1 SGHNT and CDR2 YENEEA. Deletions cut 1 base from V and 0 bases from J, with 12 bases between. This CDR3 spans 17 amino acids.

This chain links TRBV5-1 with TRBJ2-1; 11 bases map to TRBD2. Unmatched junction bases numbered 9, after V lost 4 bases and J lost 9 bases. This CDR3 is 15 amino acids long. Germline V gives CDR1 SGHRS, CDR2 YFSETQ. CDR3 in amino acids: CASSRGTSGLFEQFF. Here the CDR3 DNA reads TGCGCCAGCAGCCGCGGGACTAGCGGACTCTTTGAGCAGTTCTTC.

This clone has only one observation. V and J are TRBV30 and TRBJ2-7; TRBD1 matches 11 bases. V shed 4 bases, J shed 1 base, and the junction held 9 bases outside the gene matches. CDR3 length: 16 residues. CDR1 and CDR2 (germline): GTSNPN, SVGIG (reference sequence). The CDR3 sequence: CAWTAWGTGGSYEQYF. In nucleotides, the CDR3 is TGTGCCTGGACCGCTTGGGGGACAGGGGGATCCTACGAGCAGTACTTC. Drawing the rest from reference TRBV30 and TRBJ2-7, the complete variable domain is SQTIHQWPATLVQPVGSPLSLECTVEGTSNPNLYWYRQAAGRGLQLLFYSVGIGQISSEVPQNLSASRPQDRQFILSSKKLLLSDSGFYLCAWTAWGTGGSYEQYFGPGTRLTVT.

The chain joins TRBV28 to TRBJ2-3; D remains unclear. CDR1 and CDR2 (germline): MDHEN, SYDVKM. Trimming removed 7 bases at V and 2 bases at J, with 10 bases between. The CDR3 is 13 amino acids. CDR3 loop: CASKTASTDTQYF. CDR3 in DNA: TGTGCCAGCAAGACTGCGTCCACAGATACGCAGTATTTT.

The V gene is TRBV23-1, the J gene TRBJ2-7; 10 positions match TRBD2. TRBV23-1 is assigned to the ORF class and has an uncertain function. The J segment lost 9 bases and the V segment lost 3 bases, leaving 11 bases of the junction unmatched. CDR3 length: 15 amino acids. CDR3 region: CASSQGLAGGYTQYF. The DNA of the CDR3 is TGCGCCAGCAGTCAGGGATTAGCGGGAGGTTACACGCAGTACTTC.

The rearrangement joins TRBV27 to TRBJ1-1; 7 bases are a match to TRBD1. Germline V gives CDR1 MNHEY, CDR2 SMNVEV (reference sequence). The CDR3 contains 11 residues. Trimming cost V 7 bases and J 11 bases; bases outside gene matches: 7. CDR3 protein: CASNEGGMAFF. The DNA of the CDR3 is TGTGCCAGCAACGAAGGGGGCATGGCTTTCTTT.